The 28 T cell receptor beta chains reported below all come from one sample, sequenced in a study of cytomegalovirus exposure and HLA in healthy donors. PCR used 60 Vbeta primers and 13 Jbeta primers. The assay was immunoSEQ multiplex PCR, and TCRdb's table has in-frame clones only and misses some. Among approximately 210,000 clones listed, around 87% were seen once. The sample taken for sequencing was PBMCs. All receptors derive from a young woman in good health and CMV-seronegative.

The rearrangement links TRBV6-5 to TRBJ1-2; D might be TRBD1 (6 bases). The CDR3 has 13 amino acids. Between the trimmed V and J ends, which lost 5 bases and 3 bases, there was a span of 10 bases. Germline loops: CDR1 MNHEY, CDR2 SVGAGI. The CDR3 sequence: CASSGKGDYGYTF. The CDR3 DNA is TGTGCCAGCAGTGGAAAGGGGGACTATGGCTACACCTTC.

V usage is TRBV19 and J usage is TRBJ2-7; possible D gene TRBD1, 6 bases. Deletions cut 5 bases from V and 4 bases from J, with 15 bases between. The CDR3 is made up of 14 amino acids. CDR1 and CDR2 (germline): LNHDA, SQIVND (reference sequence). The CDR3 is CASSPPGHLYEQYF. The CDR3, as DNA: TGTGCCAGTAGTCCCCCGGGACACCTATACGAGCAGTACTTC.

The V gene is TRBV12-5, the J gene TRBJ2-7; a weak D match, TRBD2 (5 bases). V shed 3 bases and J shed 9 bases, with 12 bases lying between them. This CDR3 has 12 residues. Germline lookup yields CDR1 LGHNT and CDR2 FRNRAP. The CDR3 reads CASGLEGRGQYF. The CDR3 bases are TGTGCTAGTGGTTTAGAGGGTCGTGGGCAGTACTTC.

In its sample, this clone was seen a few times. The chain uses TRBV27 and TRBJ1-2, with 10 bases fitting TRBD1. The CDR3 runs 14 residues. With 5 bases clipped from V and 3 bases from J, the junction kept 3 bases outside the gene matches. Germline CDR1 MNHEY, CDR2 SMNVEV (reference sequence). CDR3 bases: TGTGCCAGCAGTCGACAGGGGGCCGACTATGGCTACACCTTC. This sequence encodes CASSRQGADYGYTF.

The chain joins TRBV10-3 to TRBJ2-7; TRBD2 matches 9 bases. From germline, CDR1 is ENHRY and CDR2 SYGVKD. The trim removed 4 bases at V and 1 base at J, leaving 5 bases unmatched. The CDR3 has 15 residues. As DNA, the CDR3 is TGTGCCATCAGTGGGCAGACTAGCGGTTCCTACGAGCAGTACTTC. This codes for CAISGQTSGSYEQYF.

The chain carries TRBV7-9 and TRBJ1-1; TRBD1 might be the D (6 bases). Trimming took off 1 base at V and 4 bases at J, with 10 bases between the two ends. The CDR3 extends over 14 amino acids. The germline CDR1 and CDR2 sequences are SEHNR and FQNEAQ (reference sequence). The CDR3 is CASSLGTGSTEAFF. The CDR3 DNA reads TGTGCCAGCAGCTTAGGAACAGGGAGCACTGAAGCTTTCTTT.

The rearrangement links TRBV4-1 to TRBJ1-3; D not certain. The germline V gene encodes CDR1 MGHRA and CDR2 YSYEKL. The ends were cut back, 0 bases at V and 1 base at J, with 7 bases in the middle. This CDR3 has 15 amino acids. This CDR3 is CASSQDLRSGNTIYF. CDR3 nucleotides: TGCGCCAGCAGCCAAGATCTGAGGTCTGGAAACACCATATATTTT.

The chain uses TRBV5-6 and TRBJ1-1; a weak D match, TRBD1 (5 bases). Deletions cut 2 bases from V and 3 bases from J, with 17 bases between. Germline V gives CDR1 SGHDT, CDR2 YYEEEE. The CDR3 covers 16 residues. The CDR3, as DNA: TGTGCCAGCAGCTTATGGGGTGGGGCTCCTGACACTGAAGCTTTCTTT. This codes for CASSLWGGAPDTEAFF. The whole variable domain, remainder taken from reference TRBV5-6 and TRBJ1-1, is DAGVTQSPTHLIKTRGQQVTLRCSPKSGHDTVSWYQQALGQGPQFIFQYYEEEERQRGNFPDRFSGHQFPNYSSELNVNALLLGDSALYLCASSLWGGAPDTEAFFGQGTRLTVV.

The J gene is TRBJ2-3, the V gene TRBV25-1; a possible D gene is TRBD2 (5 bases). Germline CDR1 is MGHDK and CDR2 is SYGVNS. The CDR3 spans 14 residues. The V end was cut by 3 bases, the J end by 4 bases, with 11 bases between. CDR3 in amino acids: CASSDLGVADTQYF. CDR3 nucleotide sequence: TGTGCCAGCAGTGATCTGGGAGTGGCAGATACGCAGTATTTT.

In nucleotides, the CDR3 is TGTGCCAGCAGACCCCGGGACTCCTCGATCTCCTACAATGAGCAGTTCTTC. It yields the protein CASRPRDSSISYNEQFF. The chain couples TRBV2 to TRBJ2-1; the D gene is possibly TRBD2 (6 bases). The germline gives CDR1 SNHLY, CDR2 FYNNEI. V lost 6 bases and J 0 bases, leaving 18 bases between the germline ends. This CDR3 region has 17 residues.

The chain has TRBV4-1 and TRBJ2-7, with TRBD1 matching over 7 bases. CDR3 length equals 14 residues. The V gene end was trimmed by 3 bases and the J gene end by 7 bases; junction bases not matched to a gene: 9. CDR1 is MGHRA and CDR2 is YSYEKL in the germline V gene. This CDR3 reads CASSHGDRAKEQYF. CDR3 bases: TGCGCCAGCAGCCATGGAGACAGGGCTAAAGAGCAGTACTTC.

The chain joins TRBV19 to TRBJ2-1, with a weak D call TRBD2 (6 bases). This CDR3 spans 15 amino acids. V was pared by 2 bases and J by 2 bases, with 10 bases between. From germline, CDR1 is LNHDA and CDR2 SQIVND (reference sequence). For the CDR3, the DNA is TGTGCCAGTAGTATAATGGCTAGCGCCTACAATGAGCAGTTCTTC. This sequence encodes CASSIMASAYNEQFF.

V usage is TRBV28 and J usage is TRBJ1-6; D uncertain. CDR1 and CDR2 (germline): MDHEN, SYDVKM. The CDR3 is 14 amino acids. Trimming shortened V by 7 bases and J by 5 bases, and 12 bases separated the two germline ends. The CDR3 nucleotides are TGTGCCAGCATGGCGGGGTACGATAATTCACCCCTCCACTTT. Translating gives CASMAGYDNSPLHF.

The gene calls are TRBV7-9 and TRBJ1-1; tentative D call: TRBD1 (5 bases). Germline V CDR1 and CDR2: SEHNR, FQNEAQ (reference sequence). V lost 5 bases, J lost 5 bases, and 18 bases lay in between. The CDR3 spans 15 residues. This CDR3 reads CASSPGGTMGTEAFF. CDR3 bases: TGTGCCAGCAGCCCCGGCGGGACGATGGGTACTGAAGCTTTCTTT.

This clone was seen once. Here the CDR3 reads CASSPGQLNEKLFF. DNA for the CDR3: TGTGCCAGCAGCCCTGGACAGCTGAATGAAAAACTGTTTTTT. This chain uses TRBV28 with TRBJ1-4, with D perhaps matching TRBD1 (6 bases). CDR1 MDHEN and CDR2 SYDVKM come from the germline V gene. The CDR3 length is 14 residues. Trimming removed 6 bases at V and 5 bases at J, with 13 bases between.

The J gene is TRBJ1-1, the V gene TRBV5-6, with D tentatively TRBD1 (5 bases). Per the germline V gene, CDR1 is SGHDT and CDR2 is YYEEEE. CDR3 length: 13 amino acids. The ends were cut back, 3 bases at V and 1 base at J, with 7 bases in the middle. CDR3 DNA: TGTGCCAGCAGCTGGGGCGGGAACACTGAAGCTTTCTTT. Protein: CASSWGGNTEAFF.

The V and J genes are TRBV4-3 and TRBJ2-6; a possible D gene is TRBD1 (6 bases). Germline values: CDR1 LGHNA, CDR2 YSLEER. The V end was cut by 0 bases, the J end by 2 bases, with 11 bases between. The CDR3 is made up of 17 amino acids. CDR3 amino acids: CASSQDFNRAGANVLTF. As DNA, the CDR3 is TGCGCCAGCAGCCAAGATTTTAACAGGGCTGGGGCCAACGTCCTGACTTTC.

This clone was seen just once. The CDR3 DNA reads TGCAGTGCTAGACAGGGCCGTGGCTACACCTTC. The encoded protein is CSARQGRGYTF. The chain combines TRBV20-1 with TRBJ1-2, with D possibly being TRBD1 (5 bases). Trimming stripped 2 bases from V and 7 bases from J, with 8 bases between. The length of the CDR3 is 11 residues. Germline loops: CDR1 DFQATT, CDR2 SNEGSKA (reference sequence).

V and J are TRBV19 and TRBJ1-4, with 9 bases matching TRBD1. Trimming at V came to 6 bases and at J to 3 bases, leaving 11 bases not matched to a gene. The CDR3 is 17 residues long. CDR1 LNHDA and CDR2 SQIVND come from the germline V gene (reference sequence). The CDR3 sequence: CASRRAGQGISNEKLFF. In DNA, the CDR3 is TGTGCCAGTAGACGAGCGGGACAGGGAATATCTAATGAAAAACTGTTTTTT.

The chain is built from TRBV18 and TRBJ1-1; D not resolved. The CDR3 runs 15 residues. The V and J ends lost 2 bases and 8 bases respectively, with 18 bases between them. Per the germline V gene, CDR1 is KGHSH and CDR2 is LQKENI. For the CDR3, the DNA is TGTGCCAGCTCACCAGGTGGGCAGAGAAATCCCGAAGCTTTCTTT. Translating gives CASSPGGQRNPEAFF. Full variable domain (remainder filled in from reference TRBV18 and TRBJ1-1): NAGVMQNPRHLVRRRGQEARLRCSPMKGHSHVYWYRQLPEEGLKFMVYLQKENIIDESGMPKERFSAEFPKEGPSILRIQQVVRGDSAAYFCASSPGGQRNPEAFFGQGTRLTVV.

V gene TRBV5-1 combines with J gene TRBJ2-5; D not resolved. The DNA end is a closer match to TRBJ2-7, so the J assignment may be wrong. Germline assignment: CDR1 SGHRS and CDR2 YFSETQ. The CDR3 is 13 residues long. CDR3 sequence (DNA): TGCGCCAGCAGCTTGGACTTTACCTACGAGCAGTACTTC. This gives the protein CASSLDFTYEQYF.

CDR3 DNA: TGTGCCAGCAAAGGGCTAGCGGGCCGACTAGACACCGGGGAGCTGTTTTTT. It specifies CASKGLAGRLDTGELFF. The J gene is TRBJ2-2, the V gene TRBV13; 8 nucleotides align to TRBD2. Germline V CDR1 and CDR2: PRHDT, FYEKMQ (reference sequence). The CDR3 contains 17 residues. V dropped 7 bases and J dropped 3; count of bases not matched to a gene: 13.

The V and J genes are TRBV15 and TRBJ2-5, with D tentatively TRBD1 (6 bases). CDR3 size: 15 residues. Trimming pared 1 base from V and 2 bases from J, leaving 11 bases between. Germline V gives CDR1 LNHNV, CDR2 YYDKDF (reference sequence). CDR3 sequence: CATSRGEGQQETQYF. In DNA, the CDR3 is TGTGCCACCAGCAGAGGCGAAGGACAGCAAGAGACCCAGTACTTC.

CDR3 DNA sequence: TGTGCCAGCAGCTTATTCGAGGGATCACCCCTCCACTTT. Translated: CASSLFEGSPLHF. V usage is TRBV7-9 and J usage is TRBJ1-6; D remains unclear. In germline, CDR1 is SEHNR, CDR2 FQNEAQ (reference sequence). This CDR3 region has 13 residues. V gave up 2 bases and J gave up 10 bases, with 9 bases separating them.

This clone was seen only a few times. The chain joins TRBV21-1 to TRBJ1-5; TRBD1 is the table's D call and was not checked against the DNA. TRBV21-1 is a recognized pseudogene. This CDR3 region has 18 residues. In DNA, the CDR3 is TGTGCCAGCAGCAAAGTTCCCAGGGGCCTTGGGAGCAATCAGCCCCAGCATTTT. Translation: CASSKVPRGLGSNQPQHF.

The rearrangement joins TRBV10-3 to TRBJ2-1; a possible D gene is TRBD1 (6 bases). The V gene's germline CDR1 is ENHRY and CDR2 SYGVKD. V was clipped by 6 bases and J by 2 bases, with 14 bases between them. The CDR3 is 15 amino acids. The CDR3 nucleotides are TGTGCCATCAGCGGAAGACAGGACCCCTACAATGAGCAGTTCTTC. Amino acid sequence: CAISGRQDPYNEQFF.

This clone was found once. The chain has TRBV5-4 and TRBJ2-5, with TRBD2 matching over 14 bases. The germline gives CDR1 SGHNT, CDR2 YYREEE (reference sequence). This CDR3 is built from 16 residues. V gave up 0 bases and J gave up 4 bases; unmatched junction bases: 2. CDR3 bases: TGTGCCAGCAGCTTGGGACTAGCGGGGGGGACAGAGACCCAGTACTTC. Translating it yields CASSLGLAGGTETQYF.

This clone has a single count. J is TRBJ1-1 and V is TRBV10-1; TRBD1 is a possible D gene (6 bases). V was clipped by 4 bases and J by 0 bases, with 15 bases between them. CDR1 and CDR2 (germline): WNHNN, SYGVQD (reference sequence). The CDR3 sequence is 16 residues long. The CDR3 sequence: CASSGGNRALNTEAFF. DNA of the CDR3: TGCGCCAGCAGTGGAGGAAACAGGGCCTTGAACACTGAAGCTTTCTTT.